Described below is a single T cell receptor (beta chain) sequence and its context. Its antigen is still unknown. CDR1 is SGHVS, CDR2 FQNEAQ, per germline. V was pared by 6 bases and J by 6 bases, with 14 bases between. This CDR3 is built from 14 residues. Expressed TCRB transcripts were sequenced because the entire RNA isolate underwent reverse transcription. The method was immunoSEQ multiplex PCR; TCRdb's version includes in-frame clones alone and lacks a portion of them. The profile shows nearly 700,000 clones, around 15% of them singletons. This record belongs to a study of beta chain features in type 1 diabetes. Central memory, naive, regulatory and stem cell-like memory CD4+ cells were sorted by CD45RO/CCR7/CD25/CD127/CD95/CD27. Whole-study findings and limits: VDJ junctions from type 1 diabetes patients carried fewer insertions and larger deletions. TCRB CDR3 length was moderately but significantly reduced in all four CD4+ subsets of Type 1 diabetes patients.

The J gene is TRBJ2-2, the V gene TRBV7-8; possibly TRBD2 for D (6 bases). The TCR originated in a man aged 18 to 30 with type 1 diabetes. The sample taken for sequencing was naive CD4+ T cells from blood. In nucleotides, the CDR3 is TGTGCCAGCAGACGGCCAACGGGGGCCGGGGAGCTGTTTTTT. This translates into CASRRPTGAGELFF.